Listed below are T cell receptor beta chains from one sample, sequenced in a study of cytomegalovirus exposure and HLA in healthy donors. Using immunoSEQ multiplex PCR, the repertoire was profiled, and TCRdb retains in-frame clones only, with some absent. Seen here are approximately 170,000 clones, approximately 79% observed once, and the top ten hold 2% to 2.5%. Sequenced sample: PBMCs. The source is a male donor in good health and CMV-seronegative. The conserved cysteine and the conserved F or W are not part of the CDR3 here. D genes are given only for firm matches. A row's size may be missing; if present it is once, few, many or a size class.

j_call	cdr3_length	d_call	v_call	clone_size	cdr3_aa
TRBJ1-5	16	TRBD1	TRBV10-1	.	ASRFLGQGVKENQPQH
TRBJ2-1	12	.	TRBV19	.	ASSPGQNYNEQF
TRBJ2-1	14	TRBD1	TRBV29-1	.	SVEGWRQGSYNEQF
TRBJ2-7	13	TRBD2	TRBV5-1	.	ASRLSGDSSYEQY
TRBJ2-5	14	TRBD1	TRBV11-2	.	ASSLEGDRSRETQY
TRBJ2-5	11	.	TRBV5-1	.	ASSSRVGETQY
TRBJ2-1	14	TRBD2	TRBV5-6	.	ASSLWRGGFYNEQF
TRBJ2-1	12	TRBD1	TRBV10-3	.	AISGTGGINEQF
TRBJ2-2	15	TRBD2	TRBV4-1	.	ASSPGLAGGYTGELF
TRBJ1-1	13	.	TRBV7-2	.	ASSTRVLMNTEAF
TRBJ1-5	13	.	TRBV30	.	AWSGRGSENQPQH
TRBJ1-1	12	.	TRBV6-6	.	ASSRTGRRTEAF
TRBJ1-5	11	.	TRBV4-1	.	ASSQGNLTPQH
TRBJ1-1	14	TRBD1	TRBV5-1	.	ASSLEGAGGLTEAF
TRBJ2-7	14	TRBD2	TRBV10-2	.	ASSEYSGGPSYEQY
TRBJ1-3	13	TRBD1	TRBV18	.	ASSLPGTERNTIY
TRBJ2-1	17	TRBD2	TRBV7-2	.	ASSSWGLAGGLIDNEQF
TRBJ2-7	11	.	TRBV6-5	.	ASTSQGSYEQY
TRBJ2-3	16	.	TRBV12-5	.	ASGLVTQGWSATDTQY
TRBJ2-5	14	TRBD2	TRBV7-9	once	SSSYLSGGPQETQY
TRBJ1-1	13	.	TRBV7-2	.	ASSLVAGTNTEAF
TRBJ1-4	12	.	TRBV6-5	.	ASSPRGTDEKLF
TRBJ1-1	12	TRBD1	TRBV7-2	.	ASSLVGGDRGAF
TRBJ1-5	12	TRBD1	TRBV7-8	once	ASSHRTGREPQH
TRBJ2-7	13	TRBD1	TRBV5-1	.	ASSWGDRDPYEQY
TRBJ2-1	14	TRBD2	TRBV4-1	.	ASSPPVGGALYEQF
TRBJ2-7	16	.	TRBV4-1	.	ASSQESRHGTNSYEQY
TRBJ1-6	14	.	TRBV9	once	ASSLPSDRNNSPLH
TRBJ1-3	13	.	TRBV30	.	AWSVAAASGNTIY
TRBJ1-1	11	TRBD1	TRBV6-6	.	ASSSTGGTEAF